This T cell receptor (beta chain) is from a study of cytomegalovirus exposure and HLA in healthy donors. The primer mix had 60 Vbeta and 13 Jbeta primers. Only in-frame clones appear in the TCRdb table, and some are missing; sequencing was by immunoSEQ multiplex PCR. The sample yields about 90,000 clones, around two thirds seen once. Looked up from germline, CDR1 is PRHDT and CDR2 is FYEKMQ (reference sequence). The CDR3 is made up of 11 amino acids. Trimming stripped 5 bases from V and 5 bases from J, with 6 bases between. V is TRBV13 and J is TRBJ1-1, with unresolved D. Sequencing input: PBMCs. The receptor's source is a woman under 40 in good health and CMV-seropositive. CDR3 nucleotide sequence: TGTGCCAGCAGCGAAGAGACTGAAGCTTTCTTT. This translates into CASSEETEAFF.